A selection of T cell receptor beta chains follows, all from one sample in a study of shared clonotypes between healthy human individuals. Clones were sequenced by immunoSEQ multiplex PCR, and TCRdb holds only the in-frame ones, with some missing. The sample carries approximately 650,000 clones, around 95% recorded once. Sequenced: naive CD8+ T cells sorted from blood. The receptors derive from a woman aged 25 to 39 in good health. CDR3s include the opening cysteine and the closing phenylalanine or tryptophan. A D gene is named only where the DNA matches it firmly. The size of a clone is reported for some rows only, either as once, few or many, or as a class for expanded clones.

V,J,D,size,CDR3,DNA
TRBV7-8,TRBJ2-7,TRBD2,-,CASSFLAGGPHEQYF,TGTGCCAGCAGCTTCCTAGCGGGAGGGCCCCACGAGCAGTACTTC
TRBV7-8,TRBJ1-5,-,few,CASSLGYREQPQHF,TGTGCCAGCAGCTTAGGCTATCGGGAGCAGCCCCAGCATTTT
TRBV27,TRBJ1-2,TRBD1,few,CASRGQNYGYTF,TGTGCCAGCAGGGGACAGAACTATGGCTACACCTTC
TRBV10-2,TRBJ1-5,-,once,CASSVTGGQPQHF,TGCGCCAGCAGTGTAACCGGTGGTCAGCCCCAGCATTTT
TRBV15,TRBJ1-5,TRBD1,-,CATSRDRASNQPQHF,TGTGCCACCAGCAGGGACAGGGCAAGCAATCAGCCCCAGCATTTT
TRBV28,TRBJ2-7,-,-,CASSLVSGPDSYEQYF,TGTGCCAGCAGTTTAGTGTCCGGGCCAGATTCCTACGAGCAGTACTTC
TRBV4-1,TRBJ1-1,-,few,CASSREGRMNTEAFF,TGCGCCAGCAGCCGAGAGGGACGGATGAACACTGAAGCTTTCTTT
TRBV27,TRBJ2-1,TRBD2,-,CASRLAGLTYNEQFF,TGTGCCAGCAGACTAGCGGGTTTGACCTACAATGAGCAGTTCTTC
TRBV9,TRBJ2-3,-,-,CASSVDLWDTQYF,TGTGCCAGCAGCGTTGACTTATGGGATACGCAGTATTTT
TRBV7-8,TRBJ2-7,-,-,CASSLARLGEFYEQYF,TGTGCCAGCAGCTTAGCTCGTCTAGGCGAATTCTACGAGCAGTACTTC
TRBV27,TRBJ2-1,TRBD2,-,CASSWAGGVNEQFF,TGTGCCAGCAGTTGGGCGGGAGGTGTCAATGAGCAGTTCTTC
TRBV28,TRBJ2-5,TRBD2,-,CASSLELAGSQETQYF,TGTGCCAGCAGTTTGGAGCTAGCGGGGTCCCAAGAGACCCAGTACTTC
TRBV28,TRBJ1-5,-,-,CASRVKQRPQPQHF,TGTGCCAGCAGGGTAAAACAGCGGCCTCAGCCCCAGCATTTT
TRBV11-2,TRBJ2-6,-,once,CASSLDRVASSGANVLTF,TGTGCCAGCAGCTTAGACAGGGTGGCGAGCTCTGGGGCCAACGTCCTGACTTTC
TRBV2,TRBJ2-7,TRBD2,-,CASKAPLAGRYEQYF,TGTGCCAGCAAGGCCCCCCTAGCGGGACGGTACGAGCAGTACTTC
TRBV5-5,TRBJ2-3,TRBD1,-,CASSLDSRGNMDTQYF,TGTGCCAGCAGCTTGGATTCCAGGGGGAACATGGATACGCAGTATTTT
TRBV27,TRBJ1-5,TRBD1,-,CASRRQGASPQHF,TGTGCCAGCAGAAGACAGGGGGCTTCGCCCCAGCATTTT
TRBV6-1,TRBJ2-7,-,-,CASSDRATYEQYF,TGTGCCAGCAGTGACAGGGCCACCTACGAGCAGTACTTC
TRBV19,TRBJ1-1,-,-,CASSIGEGDTEAFF,TGTGCCAGTAGTATAGGGGAGGGTGACACTGAAGCTTTCTTT
TRBV7-9,TRBJ2-7,-,-,CASSLAGIYGGETFSEQYF,TGTGCCAGCAGCTTAGCCGGGATCTACGGGGGAGAAACCTTCTCCGAGCAGTACTTC
TRBV6-5,TRBJ1-2,-,once,CASGRLDTSYGYTF,TGTGCCAGCGGGAGACTAGACACCAGCTATGGCTACACCTTC
TRBV7-9,TRBJ2-1,-,-,CASSLIQGPTNEQFF,TGTGCCAGCAGCCTCATCCAAGGACCGACGAATGAGCAGTTCTTC
TRBV28,TRBJ2-5,TRBD2,-,CASSLLAGLETQYF,TGTGCCAGCAGTTTACTAGCGGGATTGGAGACCCAGTACTTC
TRBV5-6,TRBJ2-1,TRBD2,-,CASSGGLAGGSSYNEQFF,TGTGCCAGCAGCGGGGGACTAGCGGGAGGGAGCTCCTACAATGAGCAGTTCTTC
TRBV29-1,TRBJ1-2,-,-,CSVDMSGGVYNYGYTF,TGCAGCGTTGATATGTCAGGAGGGGTCTATAACTATGGCTACACCTTC
TRBV7-9,TRBJ1-1,-,-,CASSATVSYTEAFF,TGTGCCAGCAGCGCTACAGTCAGCTACACTGAAGCTTTCTTT
TRBV28,TRBJ2-2,TRBD2,-,CASSLPSGRITGELFF,TGTGCCAGCAGTTTACCTAGCGGGAGGATCACCGGGGAGCTGTTTTTT
TRBV4-1,TRBJ1-4,TRBD1,few,CASSPSGTATNEKLFF,TGCGCCAGCAGCCCTTCCGGGACAGCAACTAATGAAAAACTGTTTTTT
TRBV10-1,TRBJ2-1,TRBD2,-,CASSTGTSGEQFF,TGCGCCAGCAGTACCGGGACTAGCGGTGAGCAGTTCTTC
TRBV9,TRBJ2-1,-,-,CASSVGGGTYNEQFF,TGTGCCAGCAGCGTAGGAGGTGGAACCTACAATGAGCAGTTCTTC
TRBV5-1,TRBJ2-7,TRBD2,-,CASSIGLAGASEQYF,TGCGCCAGCAGCATCGGACTAGCGGGAGCTTCCGAGCAGTACTTC
TRBV9,TRBJ1-3,-,-,CASSVAEGRKNTIYF,TGTGCCAGCAGCGTAGCTGAGGGGAGGAAGAACACCATATATTTT
TRBV15,TRBJ2-2,-,-,CATSEGSRGELFF,TGTGCCACCAGCGAGGGGAGTCGGGGGGAGCTGTTTTTT
TRBV4-1,TRBJ2-5,TRBD2,-,CASSQVPSWRELVETQYF,TGCGCCAGCAGCCAAGTACCTAGTTGGCGGGAGCTTGTGGAGACCCAGTACTTC
TRBV20-1,TRBJ2-3,-,-,CSARDGGTQYF,TGCAGTGCTAGAGATGGGGGGACGCAGTATTTT
TRBV7-9,TRBJ1-5,-,-,CASSVGAQPQHF,TGTGCCAGCAGCGTCGGAGCACAGCCCCAGCATTTT
TRBV29-1,TRBJ1-2,-,-,CSVASVGMGGYTF,TGCAGCGTTGCCTCCGTTGGAATGGGTGGCTACACCTTC
TRBV5-6,TRBJ2-7,-,once,CASSLGGRPYEQYF,TGTGCCAGCAGCTTGGGTGGGAGGCCCTACGAGCAGTACTTC
TRBV28,TRBJ2-2,TRBD2,once,CASSYTGLVAGELFF,TGTGCCAGCAGTTACACAGGACTAGTGGCCGGGGAGCTGTTTTTT
TRBV27,TRBJ2-3,TRBD2,-,CASSLYGLAASTDTQYF,TGTGCCAGCAGTTTATACGGACTAGCGGCTAGCACAGATACGCAGTATTTT
TRBV15,TRBJ2-7,-,-,CATSRDRTYEQYF,TGTGCCACCAGCAGGGACAGAACCTACGAGCAGTACTTC